The next 16 T cell receptor beta chains were all read from a single sample in a study of control samples from healthy donors and cancer patients. Using immunoSEQ multiplex PCR, the repertoire was profiled, and TCRdb retains in-frame clones only, with some absent. The sample has over 150,000 clones; around 94% are singletons. The specimen sequenced was PBMCs. The source of these receptors is a man aged 55 to 70 with colorectal cancer.

V usage is TRBV29-1 and J usage is TRBJ1-6, with TRBD1 identical over 8 bases. This CDR3 contains 13 residues. Trimming at V came to 5 bases and at J to 10 bases, leaving 7 bases not matched to a gene. Germline CDR1 is SQVTM and CDR2 is ANQGSEA. The CDR3 DNA reads TGCAGCGTTCAGGACAGGGCGAAATCACCCCTCCACTTT. Translated: CSVQDRAKSPLHF.

The chain links TRBV3-1 (or the pseudogene TRBV3-2) to TRBJ1-1, with 7 bases identical to TRBD1. This CDR3 has 15 residues. Germline lookup yields CDR1 LGHDT and CDR2 YNNKEL (reference sequence). V shed 1 base and J 1 base; nucleotides not matched to a gene: 3. This CDR3 reads CASSQGHRGNTEAFF. The CDR3 DNA sequence: TGTGCCAGCAGCCAAGGGCACAGGGGGAACACTGAAGCTTTCTTT.

The V and J genes are TRBV14 and TRBJ1-1; 7 bases align to TRBD1. This CDR3 spans 16 amino acids. Germline loops: CDR1 SGHDN, CDR2 FVKESK. The junction had 5 bases not matched to a gene; V was cut back by 1 base and J by 0 bases. The DNA of the CDR3 is TGTGCCAGCAGCCAAGTCCACAGGGGTCTGAACACTGAAGCTTTCTTT. This codes for CASSQVHRGLNTEAFF.

V usage is TRBV6-6 and J usage is TRBJ2-2, with 15 bases that match TRBD2. CDR1 is MNHNY, CDR2 SVGAGI, per germline (reference sequence). V trimming: 4 bases; J trimming: 6 bases; junction bases outside the gene matches: 3. There are 16 residues in the CDR3. In nucleotides, the CDR3 is TGTGCCAGCAGTTCGGGACTAGCGGGGGGCGCCGGGGAGCTGTTTTTT. It codes for CASSSGLAGGAGELFF.

The chain has TRBV19 and TRBJ1-2; D uncertain. The length of the CDR3 is 15 residues. Trimming removed 4 bases at V and 6 bases at J, with 18 bases between. In germline, CDR1 is LNHDA, CDR2 SQIVND (reference sequence). CDR3 loop: CASSTRQRGFDGYTF. DNA for the CDR3: TGTGCCAGTAGTACCCGACAAAGAGGATTCGATGGCTACACCTTC.

This rearrangement joins TRBV7-2 to TRBJ2-1, with 11 bases aligning to TRBD2. The CDR3 totals 16 residues. The V gene end was trimmed by 5 bases and the J gene end by 6 bases; junction bases not matched to a gene: 9. Germline V gene lookup returns CDR1 SGHTA and CDR2 FQGNSA. The CDR3 reads CASSKIAGGPLNEQFF. The CDR3 nucleotides are TGTGCCAGCAGCAAAATAGCGGGGGGGCCTCTCAATGAGCAGTTCTTC.

The chain carries TRBV5-1 and TRBJ2-2, with TRBD2 identical over 7 bases. Germline CDR1 reads SGHRS; CDR2 reads YFSETQ. V dropped 4 bases and J dropped 0; count of bases not matched to a gene: 3. This CDR3 comprises 15 residues. The CDR3 here is CASSNGGTNTGELFF. As DNA, the CDR3 is TGCGCCAGCAGCAACGGGGGGACGAACACCGGGGAGCTGTTTTTT.

The sample holds one count of this clone. The rearrangement joins TRBV5-6 to TRBJ1-2; no clear D. The germline V gene has CDR1 SGHDT and CDR2 YYEEEE. Trimming stripped 4 bases from V and 2 bases from J, with 15 bases between. This CDR3 has 15 residues. CDR3: CASSPRWTPNYGYTF. In nucleotides, the CDR3 is TGTGCCAGCAGCCCCCGGTGGACTCCGAACTATGGCTACACCTTC.

The chain uses TRBV6-5 and TRBJ1-2; TRBD1 matches at 9 bases. This CDR3 region has 14 residues. J was trimmed by 3 bases and V by 6 bases; bases with no gene match: 5. Germline V gives CDR1 MNHEY, CDR2 SVGAGI. CDR3 loop: CASRKTGGDYGYTF. The CDR3 region has the DNA TGTGCCAGCAGGAAAACAGGGGGCGACTATGGCTACACCTTC.

This sequence joins TRBV7-2 and TRBJ2-4, with 9 bases lining up with TRBD2. Germline CDR1 SGHTA, CDR2 FQGNSA. V trimming: 0 bases; J trimming: 0 bases; junction bases outside the gene matches: 9. The CDR3 loop spans 19 amino acids. CDR3 amino acids: CASSLARERGDLAKNIQYF. The CDR3 DNA reads as TGTGCCAGCAGCTTAGCTAGGGAGCGGGGGGACCTAGCCAAAAACATTCAGTACTTC.

This chain joins TRBV6-6 and TRBJ1-1, with D tentatively TRBD1 (5 bases). The CDR3 is made up of 14 amino acids. With 2 bases removed from V and 2 bases from J, the gap between germline ends came to 9 bases. CDR1 MNHNY and CDR2 SVGAGI come from the germline V gene (reference sequence). CDR3 DNA sequence: TGTGCCAGCAGTTACGTTGGGGGAAACACTGAAGCTTTCTTT. It encodes CASSYVGGNTEAFF.

This chain uses TRBV2 with TRBJ2-2; D gene ambiguous. Deletions cut 4 bases from V and 6 bases from J, with 15 bases between. This CDR3 has 15 residues. Per the germline V gene, CDR1 is SNHLY and CDR2 is FYNNEI. Here the CDR3 reads CASSARSHPAGELFF. CDR3 nucleotide sequence: TGTGCCAGCAGTGCGCGGAGCCATCCGGCCGGGGAGCTGTTTTTT. Full variable domain (remainder filled in from reference TRBV2 and TRBJ2-2): EPEVTQTPSHQVTQMGQEVILRCVPISNHLYFYWYRQILGQKVEFLVSFYNNEISEKSEIFDDQFSVERPDGSNFTLKIRSTKLEDSAMYFCASSARSHPAGELFFGEGSRLTVL.

The J gene is TRBJ1-5, the V gene TRBV7-9; D not certain. Germline assignment: CDR1 SEHNR and CDR2 FQNEAQ (reference sequence). The CDR3 consists of 12 residues. Trimming shortened V by 3 bases and J by 2 bases, and 2 bases separated the two germline ends. CDR3 region: CASSFGNQPQHF. Here the CDR3 DNA reads TGTGCCAGCAGCTTCGGCAATCAGCCCCAGCATTTT. The full variable domain, in which reference TRBV7-9 and TRBJ1-5 provide the parts outside the CDR3, is DTGVSQNPRHKITKRGQNVTFRCDPISEHNRLYWYRQTLGQGPEFLTYFQNEAQLEKSRLLSDRFSAERPKGSFSTLEIQRTEQGDSAMYLCASSFGNQPQHFGDGTRLSIL.

The chain has TRBV7-2 and TRBJ1-5; D gene uncertain. V lost 5 bases, J lost 7 bases, and 12 bases lay in between. Germline V gene lookup returns CDR1 SGHTA and CDR2 FQGNSA. The CDR3 runs 13 residues. CDR3: CASSRWTSQPQHF. In nucleotides, the CDR3 is TGTGCCAGCAGCCGTTGGACCTCCCAGCCCCAGCATTTT.

The rearrangement joins TRBV19 to TRBJ2-5, with TRBD1 matching 7 bases. From germline, CDR1 is LNHDA and CDR2 SQIVND (reference sequence). CDR3 length: 13 amino acids. The V and J ends lost 6 bases and 0 bases, in that order; junction bases with no gene match: 1. The CDR3 region is CASRTGNQETQYF. Written as DNA, the CDR3 is TGTGCCAGTAGGACAGGGAACCAAGAGACCCAGTACTTC.

To note about this clone: At the DNA level, this CDR3 is encoded by other sequences in the same sample as well. This chain connects TRBV27 to TRBJ1-2; no clear D. Trimming took off 8 bases at V and 4 bases at J, with 11 bases between the two ends. Germline V gene sequence: CDR1 MNHEY, CDR2 SMNVEV (reference sequence). CDR3 size: 12 residues. In DNA form, the CDR3 reads TGTGCCAGCTATGGACGGACCTATGGCTACACCTTC. It yields the protein CASYGRTYGYTF.